Listed below are T cell receptor beta chains from one sample, sequenced in a study of CD8+ T cells in alopecia areata. Profiling relied on immunoSEQ multiplex PCR, and the TCRdb table lists in-frame clones only, not all of them. The data show some 130,000 clones, roughly three fifths seen once. The sample consisted of CD4+ T cells sorted from blood, taken at week 0. Receptors were obtained from a human donor with alopecia areata. Each CDR3 is given without its conserved first and last residue.

V gene,J gene,CDR3 protein
TRBV5-1,TRBJ2-3,ASSRGTAGIDTQY
TRBV30,TRBJ2-2,AWSDRRRAGGYTGELF
TRBV5-1,TRBJ2-5,ASSPGLGEETQY
TRBV19,TRBJ2-3,ASKGRGTDTQY
TRBV19,TRBJ1-2,ASSTENYGYT
TRBV7-3,TRBJ2-2,ASSLLVNTGELF
TRBV29-1,TRBJ2-7,SALWTHEQY
TRBV15,TRBJ1-1,ATSRDRMRGTEAF
TRBV19,TRBJ2-1,ASSMSGLEQF
TRBV7-2,TRBJ2-3,ASRRQTDTQY
TRBV28,TRBJ1-5,ASSTFGQGGSQPQH
TRBV9,TRBJ2-1,ASSISPRTGNNEQF
TRBV2,TRBJ2-7,ASKVPSGYEQY
TRBV6-1,TRBJ2-2,ATARTDTGELF
TRBV7-2,TRBJ1-2,ASSSSFPGQGLDGYT
TRBV5-1,TRBJ2-4,ASSPWGSGRNRAKNIQY
TRBV18,TRBJ2-1,ASSPLPRGGEQF
TRBV9,TRBJ2-1,ASSVELAGAEQF
TRBV7-9,TRBJ2-6,ATDPGSGANVLT
TRBV6-5,TRBJ2-2,ASGGQGATGELF
TRBV6-5,TRBJ1-2,ASRLGQQYGYT
TRBV4-3,TRBJ1-2,ASSPGGGGYGYT
TRBV27,TRBJ2-7,ASSLSVLAGGNEQY
TRBV27,TRBJ1-2,ASSSEVTGNGYT
TRBV9,TRBJ1-6,ASTPGPAGSPLH
TRBV6-5,TRBJ2-5,ASSYSLSGGKRTQY
TRBV5-1,TRBJ2-5,ASSWGTGDRY
TRBV4-3,TRBJ2-3,ASSPRVVDTQY
TRBV5-1,TRBJ1-1,ASSSNRQDTEAF
TRBV6-5,TRBJ1-2,ASRETPNYGYT
TRBV7-2,TRBJ2-3,ASSWAGTSGTDTQY
TRBV21-1,TRBJ2-5,ASSKGFTQETQY
TRBV29-1,TRBJ2-5,SVEPGQGTLKTQY
TRBV2,TRBJ2-6,ATKAGGPGANVLT
TRBV7-9,TRBJ1-4,ASSIGQGNEKLF
TRBV30,TRBJ2-7,AWSVLGYEQY
TRBV19,TRBJ2-5,ASSIGQGREETQY
TRBV19,TRBJ2-7,ASSIDPARNEQY
TRBV21-1,TRBJ2-5,ASSKAGQKETQY
TRBV7-8,TRBJ1-2,ASSLFRTGNRDGYT
TRBV6-6,TRBJ1-5,ASSGRDQPQH
TRBV2,TRBJ1-6,ASSEGGQGNNSPLH
TRBV11-1,TRBJ2-7,ASSYQRAPPYEQY
TRBV15,TRBJ1-5,ATSRDERQPQH
TRBV28,TRBJ1-2,ASSLPPGTGGSGYT
TRBV29-1,TRBJ1-6,SVSQGRNSPLH
TRBV10-3,TRBJ2-4,AISTGQGGDIQY
TRBV4-2,TRBJ2-1,ASSPERGGFHEQF
TRBV5-1,TRBJ1-1,ASSLGQGAHTEAF
TRBV6-5,TRBJ2-3,ASSLRDTDTQY
TRBV2,TRBJ2-7,ASRGDGYEQY
TRBV9,TRBJ1-1,ASSDTRRGESEAF
TRBV30,TRBJ2-3,AWGSGAGTDTQY
TRBV10-3,TRBJ2-6,AISERSGRSGANVLT